A single sample is the source of the 32 T cell receptor beta chains below, sequenced in a study of T cells in Graves' hyperthyroidism and ophthalmopathy. From RNA transcripts, TCR beta CDR3 regions were amplified. A first-round RT-PCR of the TCR CDR3 used the HTBI primer set. TCRdb called the multiplex PCR reads again in MiXCR, with one record for every CDR3 protein. The sample holds roughly 100,000 distinct CDR3 sequences, 35% to 50% seen once. Sequencing input: peripheral blood or thyroid tissue (not recorded which). The source is a woman in her twenties or thirties with Graves' hyperthyroidism.

The V gene is TRBV15, the J gene TRBJ1-1; tentative D call: TRBD1 (5 bases). Germline CDR1 reads LNHNV; CDR2 reads YYDKDF (reference sequence). V lost 3 bases to trimming and J lost 3 bases, with 17 bases between them. The length of the CDR3 is 16 residues. Here the CDR3 reads CATSSPRGGRYTEAFF. The DNA for the CDR3 is TGTGCCACCAGCAGCCCCCGCGGGGGACGGTACACTGAAGCTTTCTTT.

Note on this clonotype: One end of the junction fails to match germline, which may point to a read error. J is TRBJ2-3 and V is TRBV7-3; D unclear. Germline lookup yields CDR1 SGHTA and CDR2 FQGTGA. The CDR3 contains 13 residues. The CDR3 sequence is CASSLPSTDTQYF. CDR3 DNA: TGCGCCAGCAGCTTGCCCTCCACAGATACGCAGTATTTT.

Points on this clonotype: A read error is likely, as this CDR3 ends without the conserved phenylalanine or tryptophan. V and J are TRBV20-1 and TRBJ2-7, with D possibly being TRBD2 (7 bases). V dropped 2 bases and J dropped 6 bases, with 14 bases sitting between them. Germline V CDR1 and CDR2: DFQATT, SNEGSKA (reference sequence). The CDR3 is made up of 13 amino acids. CDR3 residues: CSARPRGGGEQYS. Written as DNA, the CDR3 is TGCAGTGCTAGACCGAGGGGGGGCGGCGAGCAGTACTCC.

About this clonotype itself: Possible read error: a much larger clone is one base away. This chain joins TRBV15 and TRBJ2-1, with a possible D match to TRBD2 (6 bases). There are 14 residues in the CDR3. CDR1 is LNHNV and CDR2 is YYDKDF in the germline V gene (reference sequence). The CDR3 sequence is CATSDRGSYNGQFF. The CDR3 DNA sequence: TGTGCCACCAGCGACCGGGGGTCCTACAATGGGCAGTTCTTC.

This sequence joins TRBV28 and TRBJ1-4, with TRBD1 identical over 7 bases. V was clipped by 7 bases and J by 0 bases; unmatched bases: 5. The CDR3 has 15 residues. Germline CDR1 MDHEN, CDR2 SYDVKM. CDR3 DNA sequence: TGTGCCAGCATGGGACAGATTGCAACTAATGAAAAACTGTTTTTT. Its protein product is CASMGQIATNEKLFF.

This clonotype was recorded many times. The V and J genes are TRBV12-3 or TRBV12-4 and TRBJ1-3; no definite D call. The CDR3 covers 14 residues. Deletions cut 6 bases from V and 0 bases from J, with 9 bases between. CDR3 protein: CASSPGGSGNTIYF. For the CDR3, the DNA is TGTGCCAGCAGCCCAGGCGGCTCTGGAAACACCATATATTTT.

About this clonotype: No conserved phenylalanine or tryptophan ends this CDR3, so it is likely a read error. This chain uses TRBV6-6 with TRBJ2-7; D is possibly TRBD1 or TRBD2 (5 bases each). The CDR3 extends over 13 amino acids. Germline V lookup: CDR1 MNHNY, CDR2 SVGAGI (reference sequence). As DNA, the CDR3 is TGTACCAGCAGATCCGGGACGGACTACGAGCAGTACCTC. As protein: CTSRSGTDYEQYL.

This rearrangement joins TRBV28 to TRBJ1-2, with TRBD1 matching over 8 bases. This CDR3 has 13 amino acids. Trimming removed 6 bases from V and 6 bases from J; junction bases left unmatched: 6. Germline V lookup: CDR1 MDHEN, CDR2 SYDVKM. For the CDR3, the DNA is TGTGCCAGCAGAAGACAGGGGATTGATGGCTACACCTTC. This sequence encodes CASRRQGIDGYTF.

This clonotype was seen at least ten times. V usage is TRBV5-8 and J usage is TRBJ1-4, with 9 bases fitting TRBD1. This CDR3 has 15 amino acids. The V and J ends lost 7 bases and 6 bases, in that order; junction bases with no gene match: 10. Germline CDR1 is SGHTS and CDR2 is YDEGEE. The DNA for the CDR3 is TGTGCCAGCTCCTATCGGGGGACAGGGTATGAAAAACTGTTTTTT. Translating gives CASSYRGTGYEKLFF.

This clonotype was counted many times. This chain connects TRBV27 to TRBJ1-2; 11 bases map to TRBD1. CDR1 is MNHEY, CDR2 SMNVEV, per germline (reference sequence). The CDR3 consists of 15 residues. V dropped 5 bases and J dropped 7; count of bases not matched to a gene: 9. DNA of the CDR3: TGTGCCAGCAGTCTTATAGGACAGGGGGCAGCTGGCTACACCTTC. This sequence encodes CASSLIGQGAAGYTF.

This clonotype has a count of ten or more. The rearrangement uses TRBV7-2 and TRBJ2-3; D may be TRBD1 or TRBD2 (5 bases each). Germline V lookup: CDR1 SGHTA, CDR2 FQGNSA. Trimming removed 5 bases at V and 7 bases at J, with 13 bases between. The length of the CDR3 is 13 residues. This chain's CDR3 is CASSPPGRNTQYF. The DNA for the CDR3 is TGTGCCAGCAGCCCCCCGGGACGAAATACGCAGTATTTT.

In its sample, this clonotype was seen many times. The chain joins TRBV5-4 to TRBJ2-7, with 7 bases that match TRBD2. Germline V CDR1 and CDR2: SGHNT, YYREEE (reference sequence). The trim removed 5 bases at V and 6 bases at J, leaving 17 bases unmatched. CDR3 size: 16 residues. CDR3 sequence: CASRGRPGGPSVEQYF. The CDR3 DNA reads as TGTGCCAGCAGGGGCCGTCCGGGAGGCCCCTCCGTCGAGCAGTACTTC.

The table lists this clonotype with many counts. The rearrangement links TRBV7-9 to TRBJ2-7; no clear D gene. This CDR3 contains 14 residues. Germline V gene lookup returns CDR1 SEHNR and CDR2 FQNEAQ (reference sequence). V lost 6 bases and J 6 bases, leaving 18 bases between the germline ends. In DNA, the CDR3 is TGTGCCAGCAGTCCTGTGGTTTCGGCTCCCGAGCAGTACTTC. This codes for CASSPVVSAPEQYF.

This clonotype was detected ten times or more. The chain has TRBV7-3 and TRBJ2-5; no clear D. This CDR3 is 13 amino acids long. V lost 5 bases, J lost 3 bases, and 10 bases lay in between. Germline V CDR1 and CDR2: SGHTA, FQGTGA. CDR3 sequence: CASSPSPEETQYF. CDR3 nucleotides: TGTGCCAGCAGCCCCTCGCCGGAAGAGACCCAGTACTTC.

This clonotype was detected many times. The chain links TRBV5-1 to TRBJ2-7, with D uncertain. V was trimmed by 1 base and J by 3 bases, leaving 8 bases between them. Germline CDR1 SGHRS, CDR2 YFSETQ. This CDR3 has 13 residues. This chain's CDR3 is CASSLSQLYEQYF. The CDR3, as DNA: TGCGCCAGCAGCTTGTCCCAGCTCTACGAGCAGTACTTC.

This clonotype showed up many times. V gene TRBV6-4 combines with J gene TRBJ1-2; D is unresolved. Germline assignment: CDR1 MRHNA and CDR2 SNTAGT. This CDR3 spans 13 amino acids. Trimming pared 3 bases from V and 8 bases from J, leaving 13 bases between. The CDR3 spells CASSEVKGTGYTF. CDR3 nucleotide sequence: TGTGCCAGCAGTGAGGTTAAAGGTACCGGCTACACCTTC.

This clonotype was seen repeatedly, ten times or more. The V and J genes are TRBV3-1 and TRBJ1-4; 9 bases align to TRBD1. From germline, CDR1 is LGHDT and CDR2 YNNKEL (reference sequence). The J segment lost 8 bases and the V segment lost 4 bases, leaving 11 bases of the junction unmatched. The CDR3 is 16 residues long. CDR3 residues: CASSRNSGQGKEKLFF. In nucleotides, the CDR3 is TGTGCCAGCAGCCGAAATTCGGGACAGGGTAAAGAAAAACTGTTTTTT. Full variable domain (missing parts from reference TRBV3-1 and TRBJ1-4): DTAVSQTPKYLVTQMGNDKSIKCEQNLGHDTMYWYKQDSKKFLKIMFSYNNKELIINETVPNRFSPKSPDKAHLNLHINSLELGDSAVYFCASSRNSGQGKEKLFFGSGTQLSVL.

In this sample, this clonotype turned up many times. The rearrangement joins TRBV4-1 to TRBJ1-1; D is possibly TRBD1 (6 bases). Trimming removed 4 bases from V and 1 base from J, with 13 bases in between. The CDR3 runs to 15 residues. Per germline, CDR1 MGHRA and CDR2 YSYEKL. In DNA, the CDR3 is TGCGCCAGCAGCCCTTACAAGGGGGAGAACACTGAAGCTTTCTTT. Encoded protein: CASSPYKGENTEAFF.

This clonotype occurred many times. This sequence joins TRBV7-2 and TRBJ2-2, with 10 bases identical to TRBD1. The CDR3 has 15 residues. V gave up 6 bases and J gave up 7 bases; unmatched junction bases: 8. Per the germline V gene, CDR1 is SGHTA and CDR2 is FQGNSA. CDR3 in DNA: TGTGCCAGCAGTTCTCGACAGGGGGCGGTCGGGGAGCTGTTTTTT. Amino acids: CASSSRQGAVGELFF. Full variable domain (remainder filled in from reference TRBV7-2 and TRBJ2-2): GAGVSQSPSNKVTEKGKDVELRCDPISGHTALYWYRQSLGQGLEFLIYFQGNSAPDKSGLPSDRFSAERTGGSVSTLTIQRTQQEDSAVYLCASSSRQGAVGELFFGEGSRLTVL.

Turning to this clonotype: The germline gene is not matched at one end of the junction; a read error may be the cause. CDR3 sequence reads: CTSSINSGTNTGELFF. The DNA for the CDR3 is TGTACCAGTAGTATCAATAGCGGGACGAACACCGGGGAGCTGTTTTTT. The chain has TRBV19 and TRBJ2-2; 8 bases line up with TRBD2. CDR1 and CDR2 from the germline V gene are LNHDA and SQIVND (reference sequence). The CDR3 length is 16 residues.

The chain links TRBV7-9 to TRBJ1-5; maybe TRBD1 (5 bases). The CDR3 contains 15 residues. The V and J ends lost 8 bases and 7 bases respectively, with 21 bases between them. Germline V CDR1 and CDR2: SEHNR, FQNEAQ (reference sequence). The CDR3 DNA sequence: TGTGCCAGCGGCCAAGATGATCGGGGGAGGCAGCCCCAGCATTTT. Translation: CASGQDDRGRQPQHF.

About this clonotype: Mismatch with germline at one junction end may stem from a read error. This chain joins TRBV7-2 and TRBJ1-4; D is ambiguous. CDR1 and CDR2 (germline): SGHTA, FQGNSA. This CDR3 is 14 amino acids long. CDR3 nucleotides: TGTGCCAGCAGCCAAGTTTTGGTCTATGAAAGACTGTTTTTT. Protein: CASSQVLVYERLFF. Complete variable domain (other parts from reference TRBV7-2 and TRBJ1-4): GAGVSQSPSNKVTEKGKDVELRCDPISGHTALYWYRQSLGQGLEFLIYFQGNSAPDKSGLPSDRFSAERTGGSVSTLTIQRTQQEDSAVYLCASSQVLVYERLFFGSGTQLSVL.

The J gene is TRBJ2-5, the V gene TRBV9; D might be TRBD1 or TRBD2, each matching 5 bases. Between the trimmed V and J ends, which lost 4 bases and 9 bases, there was a span of 19 bases. The length of the CDR3 is 14 residues. Germline CDR1 SGDLS, CDR2 YYNGEE. CDR3 coding DNA: TGTGCCAGCAGCAGGACACCTAGCAATCAGCCCCAGTACTTC. Translation gives CASSRTPSNQPQYF. The full variable domain, completed using reference TRBV9 and TRBJ2-5, is DSGVTQTPKHLITATGQRVTLRCSPRSGDLSVYWYQQSLDQGLQFLIQYYNGEERAKGNILERFSAQQFPDLHSELNLSSLELGDSALYFCASSRTPSNQPQYFGPGTRLLVL.

As to this clonotype: The CDR3 does not close with the conserved phenylalanine or tryptophan, likely indicating a read error. This chain connects TRBV7-3 to TRBJ2-5; D is ambiguous. The V and J ends lost 8 bases and 3 bases respectively, with 13 bases between them. Per the germline V gene, CDR1 is SGHTA and CDR2 is FQGTGA. This CDR3 has 13 residues. CDR3 DNA: TGTGCCAGCGGCCCCTCGCCGGAAGAGACCCAGTACTTA. Encoded protein: CASGPSPEETQYL.

On this clonotype itself: One end of the junction varies from germline; a read error may be responsible. The V gene is TRBV4-1, the J gene TRBJ2-2; TRBD1 aligns across 7 bases. CDR3 length: 15 residues. The germline V gene encodes CDR1 MGHRA and CDR2 YSYEKL. The CDR3 nucleotides read TGCGCCAGCAGCCCCGGGACAGCGAACGCCGGGGAGCTGTTTTTT. Translated: CASSPGTANAGELFF.

The V and J genes are TRBV11-2 and TRBJ2-2, with D perhaps matching TRBD2 (6 bases). This CDR3 contains 17 residues. The germline CDR1 and CDR2 sequences are SGHAT and FQNNGV. V was clipped by 5 bases and J by 3 bases, with 19 bases between them. The CDR3 here is CASSHGYGRGYTGELFF. DNA for the CDR3: TGTGCCAGCAGCCACGGATATGGGCGGGGATACACCGGGGAGCTGTTTTTT.

This chain joins TRBV7-2 and TRBJ1-2, with D possibly matching TRBD1 (5 bases). The ends were cut back, 11 bases at V and 2 bases at J, with 12 bases in the middle. This CDR3 is 12 amino acids long. Germline V gene sequence: CDR1 SGHTA, CDR2 FQGNSA. Here the CDR3 reads CAGRGGNYGYTF. In DNA, the CDR3 is TGTGCCGGCCGGGGGGGGAACTATGGCTACACCTTC.

The rearrangement links TRBV30 to TRBJ2-7; TRBD1 agrees at 7 bases. Per germline, CDR1 GTSNPN and CDR2 SVGIG (reference sequence). With 5 bases clipped from V and 1 base from J, the junction kept 8 bases outside the gene matches. The CDR3 contains 14 residues. The DNA of the CDR3 is TGTGCCTGGGAACGGGACAGCTGGTCCTACGAGCAGTACTTC. It codes for CAWERDSWSYEQYF.

This clonotype was seen a handful of times. Since a much larger clone is just one base distant, this may be a read error. The chain recombines TRBV12-3 or TRBV12-4 with TRBJ2-7; 7 bases are shared with TRBD2. CDR3 length equals 13 residues. The CDR3 DNA follows: TGTGCCACCAAGACTAGCCAGGGCTACGAGCAGCACTTC. Its translation: CATKTSQGYEQHF.

The chain carries TRBV4-2 and TRBJ1-1; tentative D call: TRBD1 (6 bases). CDR3 length: 17 residues. V lost 4 bases and J lost 3, with 21 bases in between. Germline CDR1 reads LGHNA; CDR2 reads YNFKEQ. The CDR3 nucleotides read TGTGCCAGCAGCCGAGACGACAGGTCTTCGTGGGACACTGAAGCTTTCTTT. Encoded protein: CASSRDDRSSWDTEAFF.

The chain's CDR3 is CASRDPSSTDTQYF. In nucleotides, the CDR3 is TGCGCCAGCAGGGATCCGAGTAGCACAGATACGCAGTATTTT. This chain uses TRBV5-1 with TRBJ2-3; no clear D. This CDR3 region has 14 residues. The ends were cut back, 5 bases at V and 0 bases at J, with 10 bases in the middle. CDR1 is SGHRS and CDR2 is YFSETQ in the germline V gene.

The chain recombines TRBV7-9 with TRBJ2-7; D remains ambiguous. The germline V and J ends were trimmed by 6 bases and 3 bases, with 27 bases remaining between them. The CDR3 is 18 residues long. Germline loops: CDR1 SEHNR, CDR2 FQNEAQ (reference sequence). Here the CDR3 reads CASSFFVFGRPKIYEQYF. In DNA, the CDR3 is TGTGCCAGCAGTTTTTTCGTTTTCGGTCGTCCCAAAATCTACGAGCAGTACTTC.